The sequence of this TCR beta chain was determined in a study of T cell responses to AZD1222 COVID-19 vaccine. Study-wide results and limits: Only 5 or 6 AZD1222 recipients tested seropositive at baseline. After two AZD1222 doses, spike-specific TCR breadth and depth rose versus day 0. Nearly half of spike-specific TCRs reportedly target unmutated variant regions. Spike regions recognized by vaccine-associated CD4 TCRs spanned the protein, led by 160-218 and 743-854.

Details on this clone: What it binds is unknown.

Sequencing used immunoSEQ multiplex PCR; TCRdb keeps in-frame clones, though not all of them. The sample carries around 150,000 clones, 85% to 95% recorded once. Germline lookup yields CDR1 SGHRS and CDR2 YFSETQ. The CDR3 is 15 amino acids. V lost 1 base, J lost 2 bases, and 10 bases lay in between. The TCR originated in an adult in good health. V and J are TRBV5-1 and TRBJ1-3; D is undetermined. Sequenced here: peripheral blood, sampled on day 0 of AZD1222 vaccination. CDR3 sequence reads: CASSLFVAAGNTIYF. CDR3 nucleotide sequence: TGCGCCAGCAGCTTGTTCGTGGCAGCTGGAAACACCATATATTTT.